This T cell receptor beta chain was documented in a study of beta chain features in type 1 diabetes. Each of the CD4+ naive, central memory, regulatory and stem cell-like memory populations was sorted via CD45RO/CCR7/CD25/CD127/CD95/CD27. This clone occurred a few times. The isolated RNA, all of it, was reverse transcribed, so expressed TCRB transcripts were what got sequenced. Produced via immunoSEQ multiplex PCR; TCRdb's table is partial and in-frame only. This sample carries 200,000 to 250,000 clones, approximately 10% of them seen once, and the ten largest clones take less than 1.5%. This clonotype was obtained from a man aged 18 to 30 in good health. Sequenced sample: central memory CD4+ T cells from blood.

CDR3 bases: TGTGCCAGCACGTCACCCTATGGCTACACCTTC. It translates to CASTSPYGYTF. This sequence joins TRBV2 and TRBJ1-2; D not certain. Germline V gene lookup returns CDR1 SNHLY and CDR2 FYNNEI. V dropped 7 bases and J dropped 4 bases, with 7 bases sitting between them. This CDR3 has 11 amino acids.